This T cell receptor beta chain was captured by sequencing in a study of blood T cell repertoires in COVID-19. About the research overall: Collection of acute and convalescent COVID-19 samples took place in the United States, Italy and Spain. PBMCs, B-cell-depleted T cells, or T cells were the source of the cDNA or gDNA that made up the material.

Clones were read by immunoSEQ multiplex PCR, and TCRdb kept only the in-frame ones, dropping some. The sample contains hundreds of thousands of clones, roughly 89% of which appear only once. The junction had 4 bases not matched to a gene; V was cut back by 5 bases and J by 5 bases. The CDR3 contains 13 residues. Sequenced material: peripheral blood. V and J are TRBV12-3 or TRBV12-4 and TRBJ2-3, with 7 bases identical to TRBD2. The receptor was isolated from a woman aged 18-29 years who had recovered from COVID-19. The DNA for the CDR3 is TGTGCCAGCAGTGTGGGGGGGTTAGATACGCAGTATTTT. Its translation is CASSVGGLDTQYF.